What follows are 32 T cell receptor beta chains derived from one specimen sequenced in a study of CD8+ T cells in alopecia areata. The treatment here: oral pan-JAK inhibitor, 5-10 mg twice daily. Sequencing relied on a cDNA template that was reverse transcribed from extracted RNA. Here immunoSEQ multiplex PCR was the method, and the copy in TCRdb shows in-frame clones only, minus some. This table has around 110,000 clones, roughly three fifths appearing once. Sequenced material: CD8+ T cells sorted from blood, taken at week 24, from a patient treated with tofacitinib. These receptor sequences come from a human donor with alopecia areata.

The gene calls are TRBV6-5 and TRBJ1-1; D not resolved. The CDR3 has 14 amino acids. The germline CDR1 and CDR2 sequences are MNHEY and SVGAGI. V lost 11 bases, J lost 3 bases, and 19 bases lay in between. In DNA form, the CDR3 reads TGTGCCGCCCGGGGTGGAGTAGCGGACACTGAAGCTTTCTTT. Its translation: CAARGGVADTEAFF.

The chain carries TRBV6-5 and TRBJ1-2; 7 bases map to TRBD1. Germline V lookup: CDR1 MNHEY, CDR2 SVGAGI. V dropped 6 bases and J dropped 3; count of bases not matched to a gene: 10. CDR3 length: 15 amino acids. The CDR3 region is CASSQTGMNDYGYTF. The CDR3 nucleotides read TGTGCCAGCAGCCAGACAGGGATGAATGACTATGGCTACACCTTC.

The J gene is TRBJ2-2, the V gene TRBV2; 7 bases fit TRBD2. Trimming cost V 7 bases and J 1 base; bases outside gene matches: 12. Per the germline V gene, CDR1 is SNHLY and CDR2 is FYNNEI. The CDR3 spans 17 residues. The CDR3 coding sequence is TGTGCCAGCACTTCGGTTGGCAGCGGGAAGAACACCGGGGAGCTGTTTTTT. It is translated as CASTSVGSGKNTGELFF.

J is TRBJ2-1 and V is TRBV6-5; the match to TRBD2 covers 8 bases. Germline lookup yields CDR1 MNHEY and CDR2 SVGAGI. The V segment lost 6 bases and the J segment 5 bases; nucleotides outside the gene matches: 6. The CDR3 covers 14 residues. The CDR3 spells CASRGLDRDNEQFF. The CDR3, as DNA: TGTGCCAGCAGGGGACTAGACCGGGACAATGAGCAGTTCTTC.

The rearrangement links TRBV4-2 to TRBJ2-5; 7 bases line up with TRBD2. V lost 2 bases and J lost 3; bases outside the gene matches: 6. Germline CDR1 is LGHNA and CDR2 is YNFKEQ. This CDR3 has 15 residues. The CDR3 DNA follows: TGTGCCAGCAGCCAATTGACTAGCTATGAAGAGACCCAGTACTTC. Its protein product is CASSQLTSYEETQYF.

The chain recombines TRBV4-1 with TRBJ1-1, with 8 bases lining up with TRBD1. The CDR3 runs to 15 residues. J gave up 0 bases and V 5 bases, and 5 bases lay outside the gene matches. The germline CDR1 and CDR2 sequences are MGHRA and YSYEKL. The CDR3 loop reads CASSSRTGMNTEAFF. The DNA for the CDR3 is TGCGCCAGCAGCTCTCGGACAGGGATGAACACTGAAGCTTTCTTT.

The V call is TRBV5-4, the J call TRBJ1-5; D is ambiguous. Trimming cost V 5 bases and J 2 bases, with 11 bases left between them. Germline lookup yields CDR1 SGHNT and CDR2 YYREEE (reference sequence). The CDR3 spans 14 residues. CDR3 coding DNA: TGTGCCAGCAGTCATGACGGTGGCAATCAGCCCCAGCATTTT. This gives the protein CASSHDGGNQPQHF. The variable domain in full, completed from reference TRBV5-4 and TRBJ1-5, reads ETGVTQSPTHLIKTRGQQVTLRCSSQSGHNTVSWYQQALGQGPQFIFQYYREEENGRGNFPPRFSGLQFPNYSSELNVNALELDDSALYLCASSHDGGNQPQHFGDGTRLSIL.

This chain links TRBV7-2 with TRBJ1-2; weak D call: TRBD1 (5 bases). The CDR3 runs to 15 residues. Trimming cost V 5 bases and J 3 bases, with 16 bases left between them. Looked up from germline, CDR1 is SGHTA and CDR2 is FQGNSA. In nucleotides, the CDR3 is TGTGCCAGCAGCCACGACAGAGATCAAGACTATGGCTACACCTTC. This sequence encodes CASSHDRDQDYGYTF.

V and J are TRBV7-3 and TRBJ2-5; weak D call: TRBD1 (6 bases). The CDR3 is 15 amino acids. Germline V gives CDR1 SGHTA, CDR2 FQGTGA. Deletions cut 5 bases from V and 1 base from J, with 14 bases between. The CDR3 region has the DNA TGTGCCAGCAGCCGGACAGCTTCTTCCCAAGAGACCCAGTACTTC. It is translated as CASSRTASSQETQYF.

CDR3 sequence reads: CASSLGPSGVYEQYF. CDR3 nucleotides: TGTGCCAGCAGCTTAGGGCCCTCGGGGGTCTACGAGCAGTACTTC. This chain connects TRBV11-2 to TRBJ2-7, with D possibly being TRBD2 (6 bases). Germline V gene lookup returns CDR1 SGHAT and CDR2 FQNNGV. The CDR3 contains 15 residues. V lost 1 base, J lost 3 bases, and 13 bases lay in between. Drawing the rest from reference TRBV11-2 and TRBJ2-7, the complete variable domain is EAGVAQSPRYKIIEKRQSVAFWCNPISGHATLYWYQQILGQGPKLLIQFQNNGVVDDSQLPKDRFSAERLKGVDSTLKIQPAKLEDSAVYLCASSLGPSGVYEQYFGPGTRLTVT.

CDR3 bases: TGTGCCAGCAGCCAAGACCCGACAGCGGCTGGCTATGGCTACACCTTC. It encodes CASSQDPTAAGYGYTF. This chain uses TRBV4-2 with TRBJ1-2, with a tentative D call TRBD1 (5 bases). Per germline, CDR1 LGHNA and CDR2 YNFKEQ. Trimming left V 0 bases short and J 4 bases short, with 15 bases between. This CDR3 spans 16 amino acids.

V is TRBV30 and J is TRBJ1-1, with D unresolved. With 5 bases removed from V and 7 bases from J, the gap between germline ends came to 8 bases. The CDR3 length is 10 residues. From germline, CDR1 is GTSNPN and CDR2 SVGIG (reference sequence). The CDR3 here is CAWAKLEAFF. As DNA, the CDR3 is TGTGCCTGGGCGAAGCTTGAAGCTTTCTTT.

This clone occurred a few times. The chain couples TRBV6-6 to TRBJ2-7; unclear D gene. The CDR3 has 12 amino acids. The V and J ends lost 8 bases and 3 bases respectively, with 11 bases between them. Germline assignment: CDR1 MNHNY and CDR2 SVGAGI (reference sequence). In nucleotides, the CDR3 is TGTGCCAGCCGAGGTTTGGACTACGAGCAGTACTTC. This translates into CASRGLDYEQYF.

The gene calls are TRBV4-1 and TRBJ2-2, with D maybe TRBD1 (6 bases). The CDR3 is 17 residues long. The germline V and J ends were trimmed by 0 bases and 4 bases, with 15 bases remaining between them. CDR1 MGHRA and CDR2 YSYEKL come from the germline V gene. This chain's CDR3 is CASSQDDTGRGTGELFF. The CDR3 region has the DNA TGCGCCAGCAGCCAAGATGACACAGGGAGAGGCACCGGGGAGCTGTTTTTT.

This clone was observed a handful of times. This sequence joins TRBV5-6 and TRBJ1-6; perhaps TRBD1 as D (6 bases). The length of the CDR3 is 14 residues. V was clipped by 4 bases and J by 4 bases, with 9 bases between them. From germline, CDR1 is SGHDT and CDR2 YYEEEE. The DNA for the CDR3 is TGTGCCAGCAGCCCAGGGGCTTATAATTCACCCCTCCACTTT. This codes for CASSPGAYNSPLHF.

This sequence joins TRBV19 and TRBJ1-1; a possible D gene is TRBD1 (6 bases). This CDR3 has 14 residues. Germline CDR1 reads LNHDA; CDR2 reads SQIVND (reference sequence). Trimming removed 3 bases from V and 1 base from J, with 9 bases in between. The CDR3 coding sequence is TGTGCCAGTAGTATTTGGGACACGAACACTGAAGCTTTCTTT. Translated: CASSIWDTNTEAFF.

This clone came up once. Other DNA sequences of this sample code for an identical CDR3. The CDR3 loop is CATWGGGGSPLHF. For the CDR3, the DNA is TGCGCCACCTGGGGGGGAGGGGGGTCACCCCTCCACTTT. The J gene is TRBJ1-6, the V gene TRBV4-3; TRBD1 is a possible D gene (6 bases). CDR1 and CDR2 (germline): LGHNA, YSLEER. CDR3 length: 13 amino acids. Trimming took 10 bases from V and 10 from J, leaving 17 bases between them.

The chain employs TRBV5-1 and TRBJ2-7; either TRBD1 or TRBD2 may fit D (5 bases each). The CDR3 is 14 amino acids. Germline CDR1 is SGHRS and CDR2 is YFSETQ. V was cut by 3 bases and J by 3 bases, with 13 bases left in between. DNA of the CDR3: TGCGCCAGCAGCTCTCGGGACGGGGACTACGAGCAGTACTTC. Residues: CASSSRDGDYEQYF. Variable domain in full (rest from reference TRBV5-1 and TRBJ2-7): KAGVTQTPRYLIKTRGQQVTLSCSPISGHRSVSWYQQTPGQGLQFLFEYFSETQRNKGNFPGRFSGRQFSNSRSEMNVSTLELGDSALYLCASSSRDGDYEQYFGPGTRLTVT.

This chain connects TRBV7-2 to TRBJ1-4; maybe TRBD1 (5 bases). CDR1 is SGHTA and CDR2 is FQGNSA in the germline V gene. Trimming shortened V by 2 bases and J by 7 bases, and 17 bases separated the two germline ends. CDR3 length: 16 amino acids. CDR3 sequence: CASSLYGEGFGEKLFF. Written as DNA, the CDR3 is TGTGCCAGCAGCTTATATGGGGAGGGGTTTGGTGAAAAACTGTTTTTT.

The chain combines TRBV27 with TRBJ2-1, with TRBD2 matching 9 bases. Trimming removed 8 bases from V and 2 bases from J; junction bases left unmatched: 7. The CDR3 is 15 amino acids. Germline V gene lookup returns CDR1 MNHEY and CDR2 SMNVEV (reference sequence). For the CDR3, the DNA is TGTGCCAGCCTAGGGTTAGCGGGGGCCTACAATGAGCAGTTCTTC. Its protein product is CASLGLAGAYNEQFF.

This clone was observed a handful of times. The genes are TRBV5-1 and TRBJ2-3; the match to TRBD2 covers 7 bases. Germline V CDR1 and CDR2: SGHRS, YFSETQ. V gave up 4 bases and J gave up 7 bases; unmatched junction bases: 12. The length of the CDR3 is 15 residues. The CDR3 region has the DNA TGCGCCAGCAGCCTCGCTAGCGGTGAGAGGAATACGCAGTATTTT. Amino acid sequence: CASSLASGERNTQYF.

This clone came up a few times. V and J are TRBV6-6 and TRBJ2-1; no clear D. Germline lookup yields CDR1 MNHNY and CDR2 SVGAGI (reference sequence). V lost 5 bases and J lost 0, with 11 bases in between. The CDR3 loop spans 15 amino acids. The chain's CDR3 is CASSETVSSYNEQFF. CDR3 sequence (DNA): TGTGCCAGCAGTGAGACGGTGAGCTCCTACAATGAGCAGTTCTTC.

J is TRBJ2-7 and V is TRBV18; the D gene is possibly TRBD1 (6 bases). V dropped 2 bases and J dropped 2 bases, with 13 bases sitting between them. The CDR3 spans 15 residues. Germline CDR1 KGHSH, CDR2 LQKENI. CDR3 protein: CASSPKGDLTYEQYF. The CDR3 nucleotides are TGTGCCAGCTCACCAAAGGGGGACCTTACCTACGAGCAGTACTTC.

The CDR3 bases are TGTGCCAGCAGCTTAGATTCCGGTCCCGGCAATGAGCAGTTCTTC. This codes for CASSLDSGPGNEQFF. V is TRBV11-2 and J is TRBJ2-1; D gene uncertain. The CDR3 sequence is 15 residues long. The V end was cut by 0 bases, the J end by 6 bases, with 12 bases between. Germline V gene data show CDR1 as SGHAT and CDR2 as FQNNGV.

The chain employs TRBV27 and TRBJ1-5; 9 bases fit TRBD1. From germline, CDR1 is MNHEY and CDR2 SMNVEV (reference sequence). V was clipped by 6 bases and J by 3 bases; unmatched bases: 6. This CDR3 is built from 15 residues. As DNA, the CDR3 is TGTGCCAGCAGCACCGGGACAGGGATCAATCAGCCCCAGCATTTT. This encodes CASSTGTGINQPQHF.

This chain connects TRBV7-9 to TRBJ2-7, with D perhaps TRBD1 (5 bases). Deletions cut 0 bases from V and 3 bases from J, with 9 bases between. This CDR3 has 14 residues. CDR1 and CDR2 from the germline V gene are SEHNR and FQNEAQ (reference sequence). CDR3 amino acids: CASSLADSYYEQYF. The CDR3 DNA follows: TGTGCCAGCAGCTTAGCAGACAGCTACTACGAGCAGTACTTC.

The chain joins TRBV5-1 to TRBJ2-3, with D hard to call. CDR1 is SGHRS, CDR2 YFSETQ, per germline. The CDR3 runs 12 residues. V shed 4 bases and J shed 4 bases, with 7 bases lying between them. Here the CDR3 reads CASSERSDTQYF. DNA for the CDR3: TGCGCCAGCAGCGAACGGTCAGATACGCAGTATTTT.

This rearrangement joins TRBV29-1 to TRBJ2-1, with a weak D call TRBD2 (6 bases). Trimming pared 5 bases from V and 3 bases from J, leaving 11 bases between. The CDR3 has 13 amino acids. The V gene's germline CDR1 is SQVTM and CDR2 ANQGSEA. CDR3 residues: CSVNSGLYNEQFF. CDR3 nucleotide sequence: TGCAGCGTTAATAGCGGACTCTACAATGAGCAGTTCTTC.

The CDR3 reads CASSNNRVDEQYF. The CDR3 DNA sequence: TGTGCCAGCAGTAACAACAGGGTTGACGAGCAGTACTTC. The rearrangement uses TRBV27 and TRBJ2-7; possibly TRBD1 for D (6 bases). The V and J ends lost 5 bases and 5 bases respectively, with 13 bases between them. The CDR3 totals 13 residues. Germline lookup yields CDR1 MNHEY and CDR2 SMNVEV (reference sequence).

This clone has a handful of counts. This chain connects TRBV5-1 to TRBJ2-7; no reliable D call. V dropped 3 bases and J dropped 0 bases, with 13 bases sitting between them. This CDR3 spans 15 amino acids. CDR1 is SGHRS, CDR2 YFSETQ, per germline. CDR3 in DNA: TGCGCCAGCAGCTCCCTTGCGGCGAGCTCCTACGAGCAGTACTTC. Protein product: CASSSLAASSYEQYF.

This clone was detected only once. This chain joins TRBV7-3 and TRBJ2-5; 8 bases are shared with TRBD2. V was pared by 5 bases and J by 2 bases, with 7 bases of the junction left unmatched. CDR3 length: 15 residues. The germline V gene has CDR1 SGHTA and CDR2 FQGTGA. The CDR3 here is CASSDRLARQETQYF. CDR3 coding DNA: TGTGCCAGCAGCGATCGACTAGCGCGACAAGAGACCCAGTACTTC.

This CDR3 is CASSLEGNYGYTF. The CDR3 DNA reads as TGTGCCAGCAGCTTGGAAGGGAACTATGGCTACACCTTC. The chain carries TRBV5-6 and TRBJ1-2; no clear D gene. Between the trimmed V and J ends, which lost 0 bases and 2 bases, there was a span of 5 bases. The CDR3 runs to 13 residues. Germline values: CDR1 SGHDT, CDR2 YYEEEE.